A single sample gave rise to the 12 T cell receptor beta chains below, sequenced in a study of shared clonotypes between healthy human individuals. Libraries were prepared by immunoSEQ multiplex PCR; TCRdb keeps only in-frame clonotypes and omits some of them. Of some 1,600,000 clones listed, under 99% are singletons. Sequenced: naive CD4+ T cells sorted from blood. As for subset: CD45RA+ positively selected. The receptor source for this set is a man aged 25-45 years in good health.

V usage is TRBV7-6 and J usage is TRBJ2-7, with TRBD1 matching over 8 bases. The germline CDR1 and CDR2 sequences are SGHVS and FNYEAQ. Trimming at V came to 1 base and at J to 3 bases, leaving 11 bases not matched to a gene. This CDR3 has 17 residues. CDR3 coding DNA: TGTGCCAGCAGCTTAGTGGCTGGACAGGGTATTGGCTACGAGCAGTACTTC. This translates into CASSLVAGQGIGYEQYF.

Remarks on this clone: The same CDR3 is also encoded by other DNA sequences in this sample. This rearrangement joins TRBV18 to TRBJ1-3; 8 bases are a match to TRBD1. V dropped 6 bases and J dropped 0; count of bases not matched to a gene: 7. CDR1 is KGHSH and CDR2 is LQKENI in the germline V gene. This CDR3 region has 16 residues. This CDR3 is CASSLGQGSSGNTIYF. The DNA of the CDR3 is TGTGCCAGCTCGCTTGGACAGGGATCCTCTGGAAACACCATATATTTT.

The rearrangement links TRBV5-1 to TRBJ1-5; D not resolved. CDR1 SGHRS and CDR2 YFSETQ come from the germline V gene. The CDR3 is made up of 13 amino acids. Trimming took 4 bases from V and 4 from J, leaving 9 bases between them. The CDR3 here is CASSPDPNQPQHF. The CDR3 DNA reads TGCGCCAGCAGCCCGGACCCTAATCAGCCCCAGCATTTT.

The genes are TRBV29-1 and TRBJ2-7; unclear D gene. The ends were cut back, 6 bases at V and 0 bases at J, with 21 bases in the middle. The CDR3 is 16 residues long. Germline assignment: CDR1 SQVTM and CDR2 ANQGSEA. CDR3 residues: CSVKGQATKSSYEQYF. Written as DNA, the CDR3 is TGCAGCGTCAAAGGGCAGGCCACTAAGAGCTCCTACGAGCAGTACTTC.

The chain employs TRBV9 and TRBJ2-1, with 7 nucleotides matching TRBD2. This CDR3 has 16 residues. The germline V gene has CDR1 SGDLS and CDR2 YYNGEE. J was trimmed by 4 bases and V by 4 bases; bases with no gene match: 11. CDR3 nucleotides: TGTGCCAGCAGCCCCGCCCCTAGCGGCGAGTACAATGAGCAGTTCTTC. As protein: CASSPAPSGEYNEQFF.

J is TRBJ2-1 and V is TRBV14; D call uncertain. V was cut by 2 bases and J by 5 bases, with 13 bases left in between. This CDR3 comprises 15 residues. The germline V gene encodes CDR1 SGHDN and CDR2 FVKESK. The CDR3, as DNA: TGTGCCAGCAGCCAAAGTTCGTTCGCCGACAATGAGCAGTTCTTC. It codes for CASSQSSFADNEQFF.

J is TRBJ1-1 and V is TRBV19; D unresolved. The ends were cut back, 5 bases at V and 1 base at J, with 8 bases in the middle. CDR3 size: 13 residues. CDR1 and CDR2 (germline): LNHDA, SQIVND (reference sequence). The CDR3 region has the DNA TGTGCCAGTAGTGCCGGATGGAACACTGAAGCTTTCTTT. Encoded protein: CASSAGWNTEAFF.

This clone was counted a single time. The CDR3 loop is CASSDKQGNYGYTF. The CDR3 nucleotides read TGTGCCAGCAGCGATAAACAGGGGAACTATGGCTACACCTTC. The V gene is TRBV5-4, the J gene TRBJ1-2; 7 bases match TRBD1. Germline loops: CDR1 SGHNT, CDR2 YYREEE (reference sequence). The CDR3 is made up of 14 amino acids. Losses at the gene ends were 4 bases for V and 2 bases for J; bases not matched to a gene: 5.

The CDR3 nucleotides are TGTGCCATCAGTGAGTCCCCCGCCACTGAAGCTTTCTTT. It yields the protein CAISESPATEAFF. This chain joins TRBV10-3 and TRBJ1-1, with unresolved D. Germline CDR1 is ENHRY and CDR2 is SYGVKD. The V end was cut by 0 bases, the J end by 4 bases, with 6 bases between. The CDR3 length is 13 residues.

The rearrangement uses TRBV18 and TRBJ2-7; 13 bases align to TRBD2. Germline V CDR1 and CDR2: KGHSH, LQKENI. J gave up 7 bases and V 6 bases, and 9 bases lay outside the gene matches. This CDR3 is built from 15 residues. CDR3 sequence: CASSPTGTSGKEQYF. The CDR3 bases are TGTGCCAGCTCCCCCACCGGGACTAGCGGGAAGGAGCAGTACTTC.

The V and J genes are TRBV6-1 and TRBJ1-3; TRBD1 matches at 7 bases. With 4 bases clipped from V and 3 bases from J, the junction kept 9 bases outside the gene matches. CDR1 and CDR2 from the germline V gene are MNHNS and SASEGT. The CDR3 contains 16 residues. CDR3 amino acids: CASSAPPGDSGNTIYF. DNA for the CDR3: TGTGCCAGCAGTGCCCCACCGGGGGACAGTGGAAACACCATATATTTT.

This chain uses TRBV10-1 with TRBJ1-4; D unresolved. The CDR3 runs to 14 residues. Germline V gene data show CDR1 as WNHNN and CDR2 as SYGVQD (reference sequence). The ends were cut back, 0 bases at V and 7 bases at J, with 9 bases in the middle. CDR3 sequence: CASSESTGFEKLFF. Here the CDR3 DNA reads TGCGCCAGCAGTGAGTCAACCGGGTTTGAAAAACTGTTTTTT.